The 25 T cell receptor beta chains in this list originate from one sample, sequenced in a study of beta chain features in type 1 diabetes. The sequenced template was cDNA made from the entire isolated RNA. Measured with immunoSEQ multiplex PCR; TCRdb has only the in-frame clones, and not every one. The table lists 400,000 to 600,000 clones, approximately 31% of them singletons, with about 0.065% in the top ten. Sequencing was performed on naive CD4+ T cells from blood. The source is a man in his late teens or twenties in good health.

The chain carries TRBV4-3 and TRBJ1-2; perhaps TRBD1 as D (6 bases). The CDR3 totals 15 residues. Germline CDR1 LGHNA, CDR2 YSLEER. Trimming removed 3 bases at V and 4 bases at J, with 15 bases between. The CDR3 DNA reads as TGCGCCAGCAGCCACTCGACAGGAGGAGGCTATGGCTACACCTTC. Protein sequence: CASSHSTGGGYGYTF.

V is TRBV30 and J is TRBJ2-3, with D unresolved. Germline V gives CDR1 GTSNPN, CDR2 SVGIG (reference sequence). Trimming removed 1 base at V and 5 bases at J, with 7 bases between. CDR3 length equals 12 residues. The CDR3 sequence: CAWSDGGDTQYF. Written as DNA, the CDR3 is TGTGCCTGGAGTGATGGTGGAGATACGCAGTATTTT.

Written as DNA, the CDR3 is TGTGCCAGCAGCGTAGGGGGCGCGGGAGTTTACGAGCAGTACTTC. Translating it yields CASSVGGAGVYEQYF. The genes are TRBV9 and TRBJ2-7; 7 nucleotides agree with TRBD2. The CDR3 has 15 residues. Germline loops: CDR1 SGDLS, CDR2 YYNGEE. V shed 0 bases and J 4 bases; nucleotides not matched to a gene: 7.

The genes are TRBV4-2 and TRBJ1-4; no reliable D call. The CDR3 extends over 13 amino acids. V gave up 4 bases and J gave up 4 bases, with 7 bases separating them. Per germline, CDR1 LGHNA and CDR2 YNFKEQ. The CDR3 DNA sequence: TGTGCCAGCAGCCGGAGGTATAATGAAAAACTGTTTTTT. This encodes CASSRRYNEKLFF.

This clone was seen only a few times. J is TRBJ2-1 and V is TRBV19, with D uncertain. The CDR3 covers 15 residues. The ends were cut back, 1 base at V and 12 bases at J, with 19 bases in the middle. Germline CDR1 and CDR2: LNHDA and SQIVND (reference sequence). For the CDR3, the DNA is TGTGCCAGTAGTATAGTCTCCCTATCAGCCAGTCGGCAGTTCTTC. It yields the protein CASSIVSLSASRQFF.

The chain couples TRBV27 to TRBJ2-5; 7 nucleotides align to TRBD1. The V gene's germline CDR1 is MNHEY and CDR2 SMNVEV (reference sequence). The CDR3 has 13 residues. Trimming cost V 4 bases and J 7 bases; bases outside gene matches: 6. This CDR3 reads CASSSRQGPTQYF. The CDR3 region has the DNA TGTGCCAGCAGTTCCAGACAGGGCCCGACCCAGTACTTC.

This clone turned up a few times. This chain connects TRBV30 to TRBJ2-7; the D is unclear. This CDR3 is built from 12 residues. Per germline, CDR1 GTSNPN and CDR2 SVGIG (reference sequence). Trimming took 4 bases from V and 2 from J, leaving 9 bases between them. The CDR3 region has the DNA TGTGCCTGGACTACCGAGGCCTACGAGCAGTACTTC. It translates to CAWTTEAYEQYF.

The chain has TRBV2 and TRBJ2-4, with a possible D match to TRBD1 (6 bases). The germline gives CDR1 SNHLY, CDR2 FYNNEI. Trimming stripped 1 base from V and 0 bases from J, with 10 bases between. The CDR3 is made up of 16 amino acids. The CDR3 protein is CASSEDWGLAKNIQYF. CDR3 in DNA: TGTGCCAGCAGTGAAGATTGGGGGCTAGCCAAAAACATTCAGTACTTC.

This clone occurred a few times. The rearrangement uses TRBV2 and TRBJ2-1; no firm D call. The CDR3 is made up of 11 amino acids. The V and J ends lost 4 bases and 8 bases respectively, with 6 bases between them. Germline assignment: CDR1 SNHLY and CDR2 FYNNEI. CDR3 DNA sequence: TGTGCCAGCAGTGGTTCGGATGAGCAGTTCTTC. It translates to CASSGSDEQFF.

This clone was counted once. DNA for the CDR3: TGCGCCAGCAGCCCTAACGTCAAGAACATTCAGTACTTC. Amino acids: CASSPNVKNIQYF. This rearrangement joins TRBV4-1 to TRBJ2-4; no reliable D call. Between the trimmed V and J ends, which lost 4 bases and 7 bases, there was a span of 11 bases. Germline V gives CDR1 MGHRA, CDR2 YSYEKL. The CDR3 is 13 residues long.

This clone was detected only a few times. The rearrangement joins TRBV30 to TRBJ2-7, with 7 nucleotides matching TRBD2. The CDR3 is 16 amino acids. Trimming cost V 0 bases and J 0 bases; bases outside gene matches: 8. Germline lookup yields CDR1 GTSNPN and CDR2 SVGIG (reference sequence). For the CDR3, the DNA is TGTGCCTGGAGTGTACGGGTAGCGGGTCACTCCTACGAGCAGTACTTC. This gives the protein CAWSVRVAGHSYEQYF. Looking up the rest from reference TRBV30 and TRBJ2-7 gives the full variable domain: SQTIHQWPATLVQPVGSPLSLECTVEGTSNPNLYWYRQAAGRGLQLLFYSVGIGQISSEVPQNLSASRPQDRQFILSSKKLLLSDSGFYLCAWSVRVAGHSYEQYFGPGTRLTVT.

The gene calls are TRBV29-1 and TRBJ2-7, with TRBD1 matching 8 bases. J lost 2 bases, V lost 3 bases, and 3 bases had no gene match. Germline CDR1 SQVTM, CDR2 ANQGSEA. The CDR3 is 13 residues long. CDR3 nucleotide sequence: TGCAGCGTTGACCAGGGGGCACCCTACGAGCAGTACTTC. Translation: CSVDQGAPYEQYF.

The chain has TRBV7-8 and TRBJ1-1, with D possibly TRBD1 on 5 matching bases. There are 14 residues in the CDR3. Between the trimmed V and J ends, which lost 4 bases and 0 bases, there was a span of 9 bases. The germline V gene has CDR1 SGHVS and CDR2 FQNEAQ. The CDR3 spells CASSSQGLNTEAFF. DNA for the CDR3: TGTGCCAGCAGCTCTCAGGGACTGAACACTGAAGCTTTCTTT.

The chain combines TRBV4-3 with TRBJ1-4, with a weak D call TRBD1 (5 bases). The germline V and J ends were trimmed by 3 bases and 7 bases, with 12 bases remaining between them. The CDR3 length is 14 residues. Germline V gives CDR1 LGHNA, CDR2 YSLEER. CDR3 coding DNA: TGCGCCAGCAGCCACGGGGGGTCCGCTGAAAAACTGTTTTTT. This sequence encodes CASSHGGSAEKLFF.

The CDR3 loop is CASSPNIRPGSEQYF. The DNA for the CDR3 is TGTGCCAGCAGCCCAAATATACGCCCAGGTTCCGAGCAGTACTTC. The rearrangement links TRBV7-6 to TRBJ2-7; D is undetermined. Trimming took off 5 bases at V and 6 bases at J, with 20 bases between the two ends. This CDR3 spans 15 amino acids. Germline lookup yields CDR1 SGHVS and CDR2 FNYEAQ.

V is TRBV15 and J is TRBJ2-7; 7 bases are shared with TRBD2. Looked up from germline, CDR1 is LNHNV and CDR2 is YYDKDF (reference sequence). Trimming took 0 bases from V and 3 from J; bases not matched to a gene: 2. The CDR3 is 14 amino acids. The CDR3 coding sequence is TGTGCCACCAGCAGAGATCGGACTAGCTACGAGCAGTACTTC. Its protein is CATSRDRTSYEQYF.

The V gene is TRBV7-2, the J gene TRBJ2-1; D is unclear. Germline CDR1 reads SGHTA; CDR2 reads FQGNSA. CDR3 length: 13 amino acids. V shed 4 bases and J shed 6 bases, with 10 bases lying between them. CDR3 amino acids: CASSWAWANEQFF. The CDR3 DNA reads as TGTGCCAGCAGCTGGGCTTGGGCCAATGAGCAGTTCTTC.

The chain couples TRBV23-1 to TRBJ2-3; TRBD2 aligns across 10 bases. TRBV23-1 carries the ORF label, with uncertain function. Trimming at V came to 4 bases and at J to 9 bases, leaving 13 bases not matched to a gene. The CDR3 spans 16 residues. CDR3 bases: TGCGCCAGCAGTCCACTAAAAACTAGCGGGATCCACACGCAGTATTTT. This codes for CASSPLKTSGIHTQYF.

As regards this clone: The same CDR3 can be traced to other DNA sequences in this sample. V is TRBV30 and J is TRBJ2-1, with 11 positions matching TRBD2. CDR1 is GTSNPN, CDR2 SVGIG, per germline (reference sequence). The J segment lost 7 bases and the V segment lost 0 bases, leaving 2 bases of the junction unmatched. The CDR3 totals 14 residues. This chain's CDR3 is CAWSVLAGGNEQFF. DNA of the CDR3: TGTGCCTGGAGTGTCCTAGCGGGAGGTAATGAGCAGTTCTTC. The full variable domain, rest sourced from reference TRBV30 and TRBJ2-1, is SQTIHQWPATLVQPVGSPLSLECTVEGTSNPNLYWYRQAAGRGLQLLFYSVGIGQISSEVPQNLSASRPQDRQFILSSKKLLLSDSGFYLCAWSVLAGGNEQFFGPGTRLTVL.

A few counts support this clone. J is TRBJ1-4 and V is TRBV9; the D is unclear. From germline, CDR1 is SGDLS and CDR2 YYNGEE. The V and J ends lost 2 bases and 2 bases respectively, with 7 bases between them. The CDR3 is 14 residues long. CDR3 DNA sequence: TGTGCCAGCAGCGTGGGGTACACTAATGAAAAACTGTTTTTT. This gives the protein CASSVGYTNEKLFF. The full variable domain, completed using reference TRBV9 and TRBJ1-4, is DSGVTQTPKHLITATGQRVTLRCSPRSGDLSVYWYQQSLDQGLQFLIQYYNGEERAKGNILERFSAQQFPDLHSELNLSSLELGDSALYFCASSVGYTNEKLFFGSGTQLSVL.

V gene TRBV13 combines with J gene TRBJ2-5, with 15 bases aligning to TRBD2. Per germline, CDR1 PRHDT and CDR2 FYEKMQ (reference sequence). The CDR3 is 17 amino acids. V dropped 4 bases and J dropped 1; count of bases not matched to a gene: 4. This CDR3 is CASSSGLAGGRQETQYF. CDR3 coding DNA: TGTGCCAGCAGCTCGGGACTAGCGGGAGGCCGCCAAGAGACCCAGTACTTC.

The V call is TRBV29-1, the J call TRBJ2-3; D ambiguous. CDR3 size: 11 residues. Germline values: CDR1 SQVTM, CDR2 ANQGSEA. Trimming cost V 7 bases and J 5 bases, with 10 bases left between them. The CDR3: CSAYSGDTQYF. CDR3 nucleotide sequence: TGCAGCGCCTACTCGGGAGATACGCAGTATTTT.

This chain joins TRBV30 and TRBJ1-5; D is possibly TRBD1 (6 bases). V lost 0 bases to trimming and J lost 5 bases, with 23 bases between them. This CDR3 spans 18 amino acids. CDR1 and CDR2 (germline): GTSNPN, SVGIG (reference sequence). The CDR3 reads CAWSVAPLQGLGDQPQHF. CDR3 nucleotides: TGTGCCTGGAGTGTGGCCCCACTACAGGGCTTAGGGGATCAGCCCCAGCATTTT. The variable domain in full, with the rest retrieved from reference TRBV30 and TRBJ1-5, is SQTIHQWPATLVQPVGSPLSLECTVEGTSNPNLYWYRQAAGRGLQLLFYSVGIGQISSEVPQNLSASRPQDRQFILSSKKLLLSDSGFYLCAWSVAPLQGLGDQPQHFGDGTRLSIL.

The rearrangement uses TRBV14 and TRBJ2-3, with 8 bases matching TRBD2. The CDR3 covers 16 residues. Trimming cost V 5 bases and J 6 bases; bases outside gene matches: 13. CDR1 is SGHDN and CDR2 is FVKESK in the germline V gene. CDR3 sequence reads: CASSRPGGRYADTQYF. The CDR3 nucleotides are TGTGCCAGCAGCAGACCCGGCGGGAGGTACGCGGATACGCAGTATTTT.

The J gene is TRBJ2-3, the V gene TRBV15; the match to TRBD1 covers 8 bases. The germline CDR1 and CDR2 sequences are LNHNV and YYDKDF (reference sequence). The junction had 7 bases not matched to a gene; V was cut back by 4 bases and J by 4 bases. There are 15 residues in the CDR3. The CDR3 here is CATSTGQGSADTQYF. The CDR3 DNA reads TGTGCCACCAGCACCGGACAGGGATCGGCAGATACGCAGTATTTT.